These T cell receptor beta chains were read from a single sample in a study of identical twins. TCRdb used MiXCR to reprocess the 5' RACE reads, holding one entry per CDR3 protein. Of a few hundred thousand distinct CDR3 sequences listed, roughly 8.7% are singletons. A further study also used this sample, focusing on yellow fever vaccine responses in identical twins.

The sample taken for sequencing was CD8+ T cells sorted from blood. All receptors derive from a woman aged 18 to 35 in good health. Each CDR3 is given with its conserved first and last residue. The order of the fields is J gene, clone size, V gene, CDR3 length, CDR3 protein. A row's size may be missing; if present it is once, few, many or a size class.

>TRBJ2-1|few|TRBV28|14
CASSAGTSYNEQFF
>TRBJ2-3|.|TRBV28|18
CASSLFGTSGGTTDTQYF
>TRBJ2-5|.|TRBV2|17
CASSAPLAGERRETQYF
>TRBJ2-5|many|TRBV6-5|15
CASSYGAGVAETQYF
>TRBJ2-1|many|TRBV11-2|12
CASNTGDDEQFF
>TRBJ1-5|many|TRBV6-5|12
CASSYSGQPQHF
>TRBJ2-5|few|TRBV27|15
CASSWTSGSKETQYF
>TRBJ2-3|few|TRBV20-1|13
CSATGRLSDTQYF
>TRBJ2-2|many|TRBV20-1|13
CSATGYNTGELFF
>TRBJ2-3|few|TRBV12-3/TRBV12-4|15
CASSLLGSVTDTQYF
>TRBJ2-3|few|TRBV11-1|18
CASSSRLAGGPRTDTQYF
>TRBJ2-2|.|TRBV27|16
CASSFLASGNTGELFF
>TRBJ1-1|few|TRBV7-9|14
CASSPDRENTEAFF
>TRBJ2-7|many|TRBV28|17
CASSLLPGTSGGYEQYF
>TRBJ2-3|.|TRBV5-6|17
CASSFGTSSGGADTQYF
>TRBJ2-1|.|TRBV6-1|15
CASREQEGTYNEQFF
>TRBJ2-7|many|TRBV10-3|13
CAISEPPGNEQYF
>TRBJ2-1|few|TRBV6-4|13
CASSEVENNEQFF
>TRBJ2-5|few|TRBV12-3/TRBV12-4|20
CASRVGVGGGTRNPQETQYF
>TRBJ2-1|.|TRBV27|14
CASSPGLKYNEQFF
>TRBJ2-5|many|TRBV29-1|17
CSVEDQDSLEYRETQYF
>TRBJ2-2|few|TRBV6-2/TRBV6-3|14
CASSVFPGTGELFF
>TRBJ2-3|many|TRBV11-2|13
CASSLALGFTPYF
>TRBJ2-2|few|TRBV7-3|14
CASSLILGTGELFF
>TRBJ2-1|many|TRBV6-2/TRBV6-3|15
CASSYEASGYNEQFF
>TRBJ1-1|few|TRBV4-1|14
CASSHPSLNTEAFF
>TRBJ2-6|many|TRBV2|16
CASSELGGSGANVLTF
>TRBJ2-3|many|TRBV5-1|13
CASSARRSDTQYF
>TRBJ1-5|few|TRBV28|16
CASSVVSDYSNQPQHF
>TRBJ2-7|few|TRBV20-1|13
CSGTQDSGYEQYF
>TRBJ2-1|many|TRBV6-1|14
CASSTPGLAGEQFF
>TRBJ2-1|few|TRBV5-6|13
CASSSWRGDEQFF
>TRBJ2-3|few|TRBV4-3|14
CASSQDSTSGSWDF
>TRBJ2-2|few|TRBV20-1|17
CCARGGQARFGTGELFF
>TRBJ2-7|few|TRBV12-3/TRBV12-4|16
CASSDLGQGETYEQYF
>TRBJ2-1|.|TRBV6-2/TRBV6-3|14
CASSYLGTSDEQFF
>TRBJ2-4|many|TRBV20-1|16
CSARDLTAQAKNIQYF
>TRBJ2-1|many|TRBV29-1|13
CSVEGTTYNEQFF
>TRBJ2-6|.|TRBV13|18
CASSLVEGLESGANVLTF
>TRBJ2-1|many|TRBV15|14
CATRNSREGGEQFF
>TRBJ2-1|few|TRBV2|17
CASSEGASTSSYNEQFF
>TRBJ1-1|.|TRBV10-3|14
CAIKSPGSGTEAFF
>TRBJ1-2|.|TRBV2|12
CATVRQGDGYTF